The next 12 T cell receptor beta chains were all read from a single sample in a study of shared clonotypes between healthy human individuals. TCRdb's table, derived via immunoSEQ multiplex PCR, lists solely in-frame clones and lacks some. This table has about 640,000 clones, 72% appearing once. Input material: memory CD4+ T cells sorted from blood. The subset here: CD45RA-negative fraction. These receptors were obtained from a woman aged 25 to 39 in good health.

The chain combines TRBV18 with TRBJ1-4; D perhaps matches TRBD1 (5 bases). Trimming removed 6 bases from V and 6 bases from J, with 11 bases in between. CDR1 is KGHSH and CDR2 is LQKENI in the germline V gene. CDR3 length: 13 residues. The CDR3 is CASSEGRDEKLFF. The DNA for the CDR3 is TGTGCCAGCTCCGAGGGACGGGATGAAAAACTGTTTTTT.

The chain is built from TRBV14 and TRBJ2-1; D is unresolved. Germline V gene sequence: CDR1 SGHDN, CDR2 FVKESK. The CDR3 extends over 15 amino acids. Trimming pared 1 base from V and 9 bases from J, leaving 16 bases between. For the CDR3, the DNA is TGTGCCAGCAGCCAAGGTGGCAGGAATTGGGGTGAGCAGTTCTTC. Translated: CASSQGGRNWGEQFF.

The rearrangement uses TRBV6-5 and TRBJ1-2; D gene ambiguous. The V gene lost 3 bases and the J gene lost 2 bases, with 13 bases spanning the gap. CDR1 and CDR2 (germline): MNHEY, SVGAGI. The CDR3 spans 15 residues. The CDR3 region has the DNA TGTGCCAGCAGTTATCGGGCCACGGCGAACTATGGCTACACCTTC. Amino acid sequence: CASSYRATANYGYTF.

The gene calls are TRBV4-1 and TRBJ2-7; 8 nucleotides align to TRBD2. Per the germline V gene, CDR1 is MGHRA and CDR2 is YSYEKL. CDR3 length: 15 amino acids. The ends lost 2 bases at V and 10 bases at J; junction bases unmatched: 13. The CDR3 region has the DNA TGCGCCAGCAGCCAATCCTGGCTAGCGGGCGTACCCCAGTACTTC. It codes for CASSQSWLAGVPQYF.

The chain carries TRBV18 and TRBJ1-1; D call uncertain. The CDR3 spans 15 residues. Germline V lookup: CDR1 KGHSH, CDR2 LQKENI. Trimming took off 3 bases at V and 0 bases at J, with 11 bases between the two ends. The CDR3 nucleotides are TGTGCCAGCTCACCCATCGAGGGTCTGAACACTGAAGCTTTCTTT. It specifies CASSPIEGLNTEAFF.

The chain links TRBV7-9 to TRBJ2-5, with 8 positions matching TRBD2. The length of the CDR3 is 15 residues. Trimming at V came to 7 bases and at J to 3 bases, leaving 10 bases not matched to a gene. Germline V lookup: CDR1 SEHNR, CDR2 FQNEAQ (reference sequence). The CDR3 DNA reads as TGTGCCAGCATGAGTCCAGCGGGAGAAAAAGAGACCCAGTACTTC. Translated, it gives CASMSPAGEKETQYF.

This clone has just one count. The chain links TRBV6-1 to TRBJ1-2; 7 nucleotides align to TRBD1. J was trimmed by 2 bases and V by 0 bases; bases with no gene match: 3. CDR1 is MNHNS, CDR2 SASEGT, per germline. The CDR3 totals 15 residues. The CDR3 here is CASSEARTGNYGYTF. CDR3 coding DNA: TGTGCCAGCAGTGAAGCGAGGACAGGAAACTATGGCTACACCTTC.

This clone was seen at least ten times. The V call is TRBV5-1, the J call TRBJ1-1, with 9 bases aligning to TRBD1. Trimming at V came to 0 bases and at J to 5 bases, leaving 2 bases not matched to a gene. CDR3 length: 14 amino acids. CDR1 SGHRS and CDR2 YFSETQ come from the germline V gene. CDR3 bases: TGCGCCAGCAGCTTGGGGGACAGGGCTACTGAAGCTTTCTTT. It yields the protein CASSLGDRATEAFF.

The rearrangement uses TRBV7-2 and TRBJ2-3, with D hard to call. With 5 bases removed from V and 3 bases from J, the gap between germline ends came to 12 bases. This CDR3 region has 14 residues. CDR1 is SGHTA and CDR2 is FQGNSA in the germline V gene. The CDR3 bases are TGTGCCAGCAGCATCATACACCTGACAGATACGCAGTATTTT. Its translation: CASSIIHLTDTQYF. Complete variable domain (other parts from reference TRBV7-2 and TRBJ2-3): GAGVSQSPSNKVTEKGKDVELRCDPISGHTALYWYRQSLGQGLEFLIYFQGNSAPDKSGLPSDRFSAERTGGSVSTLTIQRTQQEDSAVYLCASSIIHLTDTQYFGPGTRLTVL.

This chain links TRBV7-9 with TRBJ2-3, with D perhaps TRBD2 (5 bases). Germline loops: CDR1 SEHNR, CDR2 FQNEAQ (reference sequence). The ends were cut back, 1 base at V and 4 bases at J, with 15 bases in the middle. The CDR3 spans 16 residues. DNA of the CDR3: TGTGCCAGCAGCTTAGGGACTCGACTTCGCGCAGATACGCAGTATTTT. Amino acid sequence: CASSLGTRLRADTQYF.

This chain connects TRBV27 to TRBJ1-2; 7 bases match TRBD1. The CDR3 is 15 residues long. The germline CDR1 and CDR2 sequences are MNHEY and SMNVEV (reference sequence). J lost 3 bases, V lost 5 bases, and 9 bases had no gene match. For the CDR3, the DNA is TGTGCCAGCAGTCCCTTGACAGGGAATGACTATGGCTACACCTTC. It yields the protein CASSPLTGNDYGYTF.

This rearrangement joins TRBV6-1 to TRBJ2-1; TRBD2 aligns across 8 bases. Germline CDR1 reads MNHNS; CDR2 reads SASEGT. Trimming at V came to 4 bases and at J to 7 bases, leaving 9 bases not matched to a gene. The CDR3 has 15 amino acids. The CDR3 loop reads CASSGLGSGENEQFF. Written as DNA, the CDR3 is TGTGCCAGCAGTGGCCTCGGTAGCGGGGAAAATGAGCAGTTCTTC.